A selection of T cell receptor beta chains follows, all from one sample in a study of Graves' ophthalmopathy and Graves' hyperthyroidism. TCRdb re-called the multiplex PCR reads with MiXCR, one entry per CDR3 protein. The sample includes 360,000 or so distinct CDR3 sequences, about 17% of them seen just once. The material sequenced was peripheral blood. The receptor source for this set is a woman under 30 with Graves' ophthalmopathy. Each CDR3 is given with its conserved first and last residue. The order of the fields is D gene, V gene, J gene, clone size, CDR3 protein, CDR3 DNA. D genes are given only for firm matches. A clone size is listed for some rows: how often the clone was seen (once, few, many), or a class if it is expanded.

d_gene: -; v_gene: TRBV11-2; j_gene: TRBJ1-5; abundance: few; CDR3aa: CASSLDLTAPQHF; CDR3nt: TGTGCCAGCAGCTTAGATCTGACGGCCCCCCAGCATTTT
d_gene: -; v_gene: TRBV12-3/TRBV12-4; j_gene: TRBJ2-7; abundance: once; CDR3aa: CASRGATYEQYF; CDR3nt: TGTGCCAGCAGAGGGGCAACCTACGAGCAGTACTTC
d_gene: -; v_gene: TRBV12-3/TRBV12-4; j_gene: TRBJ2-2; abundance: many; CDR3aa: CASSPGRLNTGELFF; CDR3nt: TGTGCCAGCAGCCCGGGACGGCTTAACACCGGGGAGCTGTTTTTT
d_gene: -; v_gene: TRBV7-9; j_gene: TRBJ1-1; abundance: many; CDR3aa: CASSLVSGWGTEAFF; CDR3nt: TGTGCCAGCAGCTTAGTATCCGGGTGGGGGACTGAAGCTTTCTTT
d_gene: -; v_gene: TRBV12-3/TRBV12-4; j_gene: TRBJ2-7; abundance: many; CDR3aa: CASSLSRSSYEQYF; CDR3nt: TGTGCCAGCAGTTTATCCAGGAGCTCCTACGAGCAGTACTTC
d_gene: TRBD1; v_gene: TRBV7-2; j_gene: TRBJ1-2; abundance: many; CDR3aa: CASSFDRVGGYTF; CDR3nt: TGTGCCAGCAGCTTCGACAGGGTCGGTGGCTACACCTTC
d_gene: TRBD1; v_gene: TRBV7-2; j_gene: TRBJ2-5; abundance: -; CDR3aa: CASSYGQGPQYF; CDR3nt: TGTGCCAGCAGCTACGGACAGGGCCCCCAGTACTTC
d_gene: -; v_gene: TRBV6-2/TRBV6-3; j_gene: TRBJ1-1; abundance: many; CDR3aa: CAFDKGANTEAFF; CDR3nt: TGTGCCTTTGATAAGGGAGCGAACACTGAAGCTTTCTTT
d_gene: -; v_gene: TRBV7-3; j_gene: TRBJ1-1; abundance: -; CDR3aa: CASSSHLREAFF; CDR3nt: TGTGCCAGCAGCTCGCACCTCAGGGAAGCTTTCTTT
d_gene: -; v_gene: TRBV20-1; j_gene: TRBJ1-5; abundance: -; CDR3aa: CSAVGGNQPQHF; CDR3nt: TGCAGTGCTGTGGGCGGCAATCAGCCCCAGCATTTT
d_gene: TRBD1; v_gene: TRBV7-8; j_gene: TRBJ2-5; abundance: many; CDR3aa: CASSSVARGPQTQYF; CDR3nt: TGTGCCAGCAGCTCGGTAGCGAGGGGGCCACAGACCCAGTACTTC
d_gene: -; v_gene: TRBV12-3/TRBV12-4; j_gene: TRBJ2-7; abundance: -; CDR3aa: CASSFAGYSSYEQYF; CDR3nt: TGTGCCAGCAGTTTTGCTGGGTACAGCTCCTACGAGCAGTACTTC
d_gene: TRBD1; v_gene: TRBV20-1; j_gene: TRBJ1-3; abundance: many; CDR3aa: CSAPTGTSGNTIYF; CDR3nt: TGCAGTGCGCCGACAGGGACCTCTGGAAACACCATATATTTT
d_gene: -; v_gene: TRBV6-1; j_gene: TRBJ1-5; abundance: many; CDR3aa: CASSERKALRNQPQHF; CDR3nt: TGTGCCAGCAGTGAACGGAAGGCTCTACGCAATCAGCCCCAGCATTTT
d_gene: TRBD1; v_gene: TRBV29-1; j_gene: TRBJ1-1; abundance: many; CDR3aa: CSVATNDRAEAFF; CDR3nt: TGCAGCGTAGCCACTAACGACAGGGCTGAAGCTTTCTTT
d_gene: -; v_gene: TRBV5-1; j_gene: TRBJ2-7; abundance: -; CDR3aa: CASRLWVGQGEQYF; CDR3nt: TGCGCCAGCCGCCTGTGGGTAGGGCAGGGCGAGCAGTACTTC
d_gene: TRBD1; v_gene: TRBV7-2; j_gene: TRBJ1-1; abundance: -; CDR3aa: CASTHRTGDEAFF; CDR3nt: TGTGCCAGCACCCACCGGACAGGGGATGAAGCTTTCTTT
d_gene: -; v_gene: TRBV15; j_gene: TRBJ1-2; abundance: -; CDR3aa: CATSIGSYYGYTF; CDR3nt: TGTGCCACCAGCATAGGGTCGTACTATGGCTACACCTTC
d_gene: -; v_gene: TRBV27; j_gene: TRBJ2-5; abundance: many; CDR3aa: CASSFPGEETQYF; CDR3nt: TGTGCCAGCAGTTTTCCAGGGGAAGAGACCCAGTACTTC
d_gene: -; v_gene: TRBV28; j_gene: TRBJ2-6; abundance: many; CDR3aa: CASSSLPVADHFSGANVLTF; CDR3nt: TGTGCCAGCAGTTCCTTGCCGGTCGCGGATCATTTCTCTGGGGCCAACGTCCTGACTTTC
d_gene: -; v_gene: TRBV12-5; j_gene: TRBJ1-5; abundance: -; CDR3aa: CASECRPYSNQPQHF; CDR3nt: TGTGCTAGTGAGTGCAGACCTTATAGCAATCAGCCCCAGCATTTT
d_gene: -; v_gene: TRBV19; j_gene: TRBJ2-7; abundance: many; CDR3aa: CASSIRGVRELHEQYF; CDR3nt: TGTGCCAGTAGTATAAGGGGGGTGCGGGAACTCCACGAGCAGTACTTC
d_gene: TRBD1; v_gene: TRBV24-1; j_gene: TRBJ2-7; abundance: many; CDR3aa: CATSDPSRTGSEQYF; CDR3nt: TGTGCCACCAGTGATCCCTCCCGGACAGGGAGCGAGCAGTACTTC
d_gene: -; v_gene: TRBV20-1; j_gene: TRBJ2-5; abundance: once; CDR3aa: CSASDDQETQYF; CDR3nt: TGCAGTGCTTCCGACGATCAAGAGACCCAGTACTTC
d_gene: -; v_gene: TRBV15; j_gene: TRBJ2-7; abundance: many; CDR3aa: CATSRGRELSYEQYF; CDR3nt: TGTGCCACCAGCAGGGGTAGGGAGCTCTCCTACGAGCAGTACTTC
d_gene: TRBD1; v_gene: TRBV13; j_gene: TRBJ1-1; abundance: many; CDR3aa: CASSTTGQGSAYTEAFF; CDR3nt: TGTGCCAGCAGCACAACAGGACAGGGTTCAGCGTACACTGAAGCTTTCTTT
d_gene: -; v_gene: TRBV30; j_gene: TRBJ1-1; abundance: few; CDR3aa: CACPPGQRTEAFF; CDR3nt: TGTGCCTGCCCCCCTGGGCAAAGAACTGAAGCTTTCTTT
d_gene: -; v_gene: TRBV12-3/TRBV12-4; j_gene: TRBJ1-1; abundance: many; CDR3aa: CASSTTGLTEAFF; CDR3nt: TGTGCCAGCAGCACAACAGGGTTGACTGAAGCTTTCTTT
d_gene: TRBD1; v_gene: TRBV6-1; j_gene: TRBJ1-2; abundance: few; CDR3aa: CASSRTGDDYGYTF; CDR3nt: TGTGCCAGCAGTCGGACAGGGGATGACTATGGCTACACCTTC
d_gene: -; v_gene: TRBV7-9; j_gene: TRBJ2-7; abundance: many; CDR3aa: CASSWGRLTSFSSYEQYF; CDR3nt: TGTGCCAGCAGCTGGGGACGGCTGACCTCTTTTAGCTCCTACGAGCAGTACTTC
d_gene: -; v_gene: TRBV2; j_gene: TRBJ2-2; abundance: -; CDR3aa: CASSVRTANTGELFF; CDR3nt: TGTGCCAGCAGTGTTAGGACTGCGAACACCGGGGAGCTGTTTTTT
d_gene: -; v_gene: TRBV6-1; j_gene: TRBJ1-1; abundance: many; CDR3aa: CASSESRFGAFF; CDR3nt: TGTGCCAGCAGTGAAAGCAGGTTCGGTGCTTTCTTT
d_gene: -; v_gene: TRBV12-5; j_gene: TRBJ1-2; abundance: few; CDR3aa: CASGLGGMDYTF; CDR3nt: TGTGCTAGTGGTTTAGGGGGGATGGACTACACCTTC
d_gene: TRBD1; v_gene: TRBV9; j_gene: TRBJ2-4; abundance: -; CDR3aa: CASSVGQGVAKNIQYF; CDR3nt: TGTGCCAGCAGCGTAGGGCAGGGGGTGGCCAAAAACATTCAGTACTTC
d_gene: TRBD1; v_gene: TRBV6-2/TRBV6-3; j_gene: TRBJ1-1; abundance: many; CDR3aa: CASSYGTGRGSTEAFF; CDR3nt: TGTGCCAGCAGTTACGGGACAGGGAGGGGCAGCACTGAAGCTTTCTTT
d_gene: -; v_gene: TRBV6-2/TRBV6-3; j_gene: TRBJ1-1; abundance: medium-sized; CDR3aa: CASSETEHTEAFF; CDR3nt: TGTGCCAGCAGTGAGACAGAACACACTGAAGCTTTCTTT
d_gene: -; v_gene: TRBV9; j_gene: TRBJ2-2; abundance: -; CDR3aa: CASSEKTANTGELFF; CDR3nt: TGTGCCAGCAGCGAAAAGACAGCGAACACCGGGGAGCTGTTTTTT
d_gene: -; v_gene: TRBV7-2; j_gene: TRBJ2-4; abundance: many; CDR3aa: CASSFGVSLAKNIQYF; CDR3nt: TGTGCCAGCAGCTTTGGAGTCTCCTTAGCCAAAAACATTCAGTACTTC
d_gene: -; v_gene: TRBV19; j_gene: TRBJ1-1; abundance: many; CDR3aa: CASSHDSYTEAFF; CDR3nt: TGTGCCAGTAGTCACGACAGTTACACTGAAGCTTTCTTT
d_gene: TRBD1; v_gene: TRBV12-3/TRBV12-4; j_gene: TRBJ2-7; abundance: -; CDR3aa: CASTLDREPYEQYF; CDR3nt: TGTGCCAGCACCCTGGACAGGGAACCCTACGAGCAGTACTTC
d_gene: TRBD2; v_gene: TRBV12-3/TRBV12-4; j_gene: TRBJ2-2; abundance: many; CDR3aa: CASTTTRLAGVGTGELFF; CDR3nt: TGTGCCAGCACCACAACCAGACTAGCGGGAGTCGGGACCGGGGAGCTGTTTTTT
d_gene: TRBD1; v_gene: TRBV30; j_gene: TRBJ1-5; abundance: many; CDR3aa: CAWSVSGGPQHF; CDR3nt: TGTGCCTGGAGTGTATCAGGGGGGCCCCAGCATTTT
d_gene: -; v_gene: TRBV30; j_gene: TRBJ2-5; abundance: many; CDR3aa: CAWSGFWQGETQYF; CDR3nt: TGTGCCTGGAGTGGGTTTTGGCAGGGGGAGACCCAGTACTTC
d_gene: -; v_gene: TRBV6-1; j_gene: TRBJ1-1; abundance: many; CDR3aa: CASRNAQGSEAFF; CDR3nt: TGTGCCAGCAGGAACGCACAGGGCTCTGAAGCTTTCTTT
d_gene: -; v_gene: TRBV11-2; j_gene: TRBJ2-5; abundance: many; CDR3aa: CASRPLGAGQETQYF; CDR3nt: TGTGCCAGCAGACCACTAGGGGCCGGGCAAGAGACCCAGTACTTC
d_gene: TRBD1; v_gene: TRBV11-2; j_gene: TRBJ1-2; abundance: many; CDR3aa: CASSDPGQGPSNYGYTF; CDR3nt: TGTGCCAGCAGCGATCCGGGACAGGGTCCATCTAACTATGGCTACACCTTC
d_gene: -; v_gene: TRBV28; j_gene: TRBJ2-7; abundance: many; CDR3aa: CASTQTGFMDEQYF; CDR3nt: TGTGCCAGCACCCAGACAGGTTTCATGGACGAGCAGTACTTC
d_gene: -; v_gene: TRBV5-1; j_gene: TRBJ2-4; abundance: -; CDR3aa: CASSLASGSRGAGLAKNIQYF; CDR3nt: TGCGCCAGCAGCTTGGCTTCCGGCAGCCGGGGAGCTGGTCTAGCCAAAAACATTCAGTACTTC
d_gene: TRBD1; v_gene: TRBV11-1; j_gene: TRBJ2-7; abundance: -; CDR3aa: CASSSSFPGTGSYEQYF; CDR3nt: TGTGCCAGCAGCTCCTCCTTCCCCGGGACAGGGTCCTACGAGCAGTACTTC
d_gene: TRBD2; v_gene: TRBV19; j_gene: TRBJ2-2; abundance: many; CDR3aa: CASSKPWTSGHYTGELFF; CDR3nt: TGTGCCAGTAGTAAGCCCTGGACTAGCGGGCACTACACCGGGGAGCTGTTTTTT
d_gene: -; v_gene: TRBV14; j_gene: TRBJ1-6; abundance: many; CDR3aa: CASSPLAGAGNSPLHF; CDR3nt: TGTGCCAGCAGCCCGCTCGCAGGGGCCGGTAATTCACCCCTCCACTTT
d_gene: -; v_gene: TRBV7-8; j_gene: TRBJ2-2; abundance: many; CDR3aa: CASSLAGPGELFF; CDR3nt: TGTGCCAGCAGCTTAGCAGGGCCCGGGGAGCTGTTTTTT
d_gene: -; v_gene: TRBV28; j_gene: TRBJ2-4; abundance: many; CDR3aa: CASSGDPSGGIQYF; CDR3nt: TGTGCCAGCAGTGGGGACCCCTCTGGCGGCATTCAGTACTTC
d_gene: -; v_gene: TRBV20-1; j_gene: TRBJ2-5; abundance: many; CDR3aa: CSARGIASPQYF; CDR3nt: TGCAGTGCTAGAGGAATAGCGTCGCCCCAGTACTTC
d_gene: TRBD1; v_gene: TRBV13; j_gene: TRBJ1-3; abundance: many; CDR3aa: CASSTRQGVGNTIYF; CDR3nt: TGTGCCAGCAGCACACGACAGGGGGTTGGAAACACCATATATTTT